This TCR beta chain was recorded in a study of T cell repertoires in cytomegalovirus infection. Study details: The authors relied on CMV epitopes, both recently identified HLA-C-restricted and well-studied HLA-B-restricted. Public TCR beta signatures marked donors with CMV infection and the matching HLA. Overall study findings and caveats: Cumulative public TCR beta family frequency identified carriers of CMV plus the relevant HLA.

As regards this clonotype: The antigen is undetermined.

This CDR3 is 14 amino acids long. Germline V gene lookup returns CDR1 LNHDA and CDR2 SQIVND (reference sequence). The V end was cut by 3 bases, the J end by 1 base, with 9 bases between. In TCRdb, the reads were re-called with MiXCR into one record per CDR3 protein. This sample has about 830,000 distinct CDR3 sequences, with about 30% found just once. This TCR was recovered from a human donor in good health (CMV status not recorded). Some clones in this sample may be carry-over from other donors' samples. V usage is TRBV19 and J usage is TRBJ2-5, with a possible D match to TRBD2 (6 bases). This specimen consisted of cultured CD8+ T cells from PBMCs, obtained from culture after CMV antigen stimulation. CDR3 nucleotide sequence: TGTGCCAGTAGTATCCGGGGGATCCAAGAGACCCAGTACTTC. This gives the protein CASSIRGIQETQYF.